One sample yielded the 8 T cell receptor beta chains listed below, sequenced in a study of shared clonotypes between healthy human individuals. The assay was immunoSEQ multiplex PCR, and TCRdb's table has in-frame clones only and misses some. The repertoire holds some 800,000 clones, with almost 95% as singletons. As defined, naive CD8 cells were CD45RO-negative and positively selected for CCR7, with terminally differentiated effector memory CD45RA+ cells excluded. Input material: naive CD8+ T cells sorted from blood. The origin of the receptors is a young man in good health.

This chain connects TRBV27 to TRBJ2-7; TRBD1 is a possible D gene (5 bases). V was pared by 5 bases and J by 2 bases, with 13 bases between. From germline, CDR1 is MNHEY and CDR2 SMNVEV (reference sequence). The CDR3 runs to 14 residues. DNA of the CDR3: TGTGCCAGCAGTCCCGACAGCCGCCCCTACGAGCAGTACTTC. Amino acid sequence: CASSPDSRPYEQYF.

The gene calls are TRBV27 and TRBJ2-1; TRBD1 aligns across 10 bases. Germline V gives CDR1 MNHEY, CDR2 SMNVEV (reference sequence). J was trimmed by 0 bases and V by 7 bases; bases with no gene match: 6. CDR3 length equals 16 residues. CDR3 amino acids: CASIDRGPFSYNEQFF. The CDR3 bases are TGTGCCAGCATTGACAGGGGGCCGTTCTCCTACAATGAGCAGTTCTTC.

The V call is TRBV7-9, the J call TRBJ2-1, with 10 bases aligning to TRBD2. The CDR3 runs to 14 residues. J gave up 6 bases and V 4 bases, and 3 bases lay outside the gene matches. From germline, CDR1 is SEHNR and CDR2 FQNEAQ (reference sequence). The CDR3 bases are TGTGCCAGCAGCTCCGGGACTAGCGTCAATGAGCAGTTCTTC. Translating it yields CASSSGTSVNEQFF.

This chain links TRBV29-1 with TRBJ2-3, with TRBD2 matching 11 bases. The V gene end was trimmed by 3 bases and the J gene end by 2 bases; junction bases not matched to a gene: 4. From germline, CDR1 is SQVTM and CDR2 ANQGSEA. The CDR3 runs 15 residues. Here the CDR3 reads CSVEGLAALTDTQYF. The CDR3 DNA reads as TGCAGCGTTGAGGGACTAGCGGCACTCACAGATACGCAGTATTTT.

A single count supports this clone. CDR3 sequence: CASSATGIAYEQYF. The CDR3 DNA is TGTGCCAGCAGCGCTACAGGGATAGCATACGAGCAGTACTTC. This rearrangement joins TRBV9 to TRBJ2-7; D perhaps matches TRBD1 (6 bases). The V gene lost 3 bases and the J gene lost 4 bases, with 14 bases spanning the gap. Germline loops: CDR1 SGDLS, CDR2 YYNGEE. The CDR3 totals 14 residues. Full variable domain (outside the CDR3, taken from reference TRBV9 and TRBJ2-7): DSGVTQTPKHLITATGQRVTLRCSPRSGDLSVYWYQQSLDQGLQFLIQYYNGEERAKGNILERFSAQQFPDLHSELNLSSLELGDSALYFCASSATGIAYEQYFGPGTRLTVT.

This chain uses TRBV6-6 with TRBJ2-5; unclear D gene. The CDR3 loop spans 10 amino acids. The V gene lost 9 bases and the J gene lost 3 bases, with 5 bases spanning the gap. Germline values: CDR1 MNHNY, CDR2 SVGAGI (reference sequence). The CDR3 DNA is TGTGCCAGTGGAGAAGAGACCCAGTACTTC. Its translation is CASGEETQYF.

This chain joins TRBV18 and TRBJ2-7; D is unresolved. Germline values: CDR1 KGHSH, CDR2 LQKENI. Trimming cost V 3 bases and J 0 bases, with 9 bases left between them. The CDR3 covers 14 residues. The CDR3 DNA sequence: TGTGCCAGCTCACCTAAAGGGATCTCCTACGAGCAGTACTTC. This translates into CASSPKGISYEQYF.

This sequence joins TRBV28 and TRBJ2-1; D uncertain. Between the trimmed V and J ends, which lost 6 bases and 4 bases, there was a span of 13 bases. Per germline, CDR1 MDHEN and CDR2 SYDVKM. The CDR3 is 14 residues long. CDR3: CASRQLSSYNEQFF. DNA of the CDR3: TGTGCCAGCAGACAGCTCTCAAGTTACAATGAGCAGTTCTTC.